The sequence of this T cell receptor (beta chain) was determined in a study of shared clonotypes between healthy human individuals. With respect to this clone: The antigen is undetermined.

Assay execution proceeded at the deep level. Data came from immunoSEQ multiplex PCR; TCRdb stores just in-frame clones and leaves some out. The repertoire has approximately 2,000,000 clones, 92% of them found once; the top ten carry 0.3% to 0.45%. Adult donors, all healthy and HIV-negative, had no recent acute infections or vaccinations. General study points: Generation probability values for non-shared clonotypes were lower than those for clonotypes shared by all four donors.

The CDR3 covers 15 residues. J was trimmed by 8 bases and V by 3 bases; bases with no gene match: 11. Per the germline V gene, CDR1 is SGHKS and CDR2 is YYEKEE (reference sequence). The sequenced material came from naive CD4+ T cells from PBMCs. Subset here: CD45RA+ positively selected. V gene TRBV5-5 combines with J gene TRBJ1-2, with TRBD1 identical over 9 bases. This TCR came from a man aged 18 to 30 in good health. Some clones in this sample may be carry-over from other donors' samples. CDR3 in amino acids: CASSSQGAGGDGYTF. The DNA of the CDR3 is TGTGCCAGCAGCTCACAGGGGGCCGGGGGAGACGGCTACACCTTC.